The clone carrying this T cell receptor (beta chain) was seen a handful of times. Its antigen is undetermined. The sample comes from a study of STAT5B mutations in CD4+ large granular lymphocyte leukemia. Findings and limits, study-wide: Top patient clones used TRBV06 genes more often: 8/27 versus 2/35 in controls. Main leukemic clonotypes were patient-specific, but approximately 27% appeared at low frequency elsewhere. Patient CD4-sorted repertoires stayed more clonal than healthy ones after leukemic-clone removal.

V shed 0 bases and J shed 0 bases, with 10 bases lying between them. The CDR3 is made up of 15 amino acids. Looked up from germline, CDR1 is SGHRS and CDR2 is YFSETQ. Original analysis: The detection floor for productive clonotype frequency was 2.59 x 10-5. The table came from immunoSEQ multiplex PCR; TCRdb's copy has only in-frame clones and leaves some out. The V and J calls and clone size were taken over from that table, and D and trimming were inferred from the DNA. The table includes 30,000 to 40,000 clones, 65% to 90% detected once. V is TRBV5-1 and J is TRBJ2-7, with D perhaps matching TRBD1 (5 bases). The source of this sequence is a human donor in good health. The sample consisted of CD4+ T cells from blood buffy coats. This CDR3 reads CASSLGQTSSYEQYF. The CDR3 nucleotides read TGCGCCAGCAGCTTGGGACAGACGAGCTCCTACGAGCAGTACTTC.